This TCR beta chain was observed in a study of CD8+CD57+ T cells in acquired aplastic anemia. Study conclusions and caveats: In common between the patients and the controls were twenty-nine CD8+ CDR3 sequences.

This clonotype was seen a handful of times. The antigen is not known. The J segment lost 1 base and the V segment lost 4 bases, leaving 2 bases of the junction unmatched. CDR1 ENHRY and CDR2 SYGVKD come from the germline V gene. The CDR3 consists of 15 residues. Both TCR beta VDJ combination and CDR3 sequence profiling were carried out. Genomic DNA was the template for this profiling. TCRdb re-analysed the reads in MiXCR, keeping a single row per CDR3 protein. Of approximately 190,000 distinct CDR3 sequences in the sample, 48% were seen once. Before being chosen for sequencing, patients had shown CD8+CD57+ cell expansion by flow cytometry.

The TCR sequence derives from a human donor with aplastic anemia. J is TRBJ2-2 and V is TRBV10-3; 8 nucleotides line up with TRBD1. The sequenced material came from sorted CD4+, CD8+, or CD8+CD57+ T cells (not recorded which) from PBMCs. CDR3 loop: CAISGDRGNTGELFF. DNA for the CDR3: TGTGCCATCAGTGGAGACAGGGGGAACACCGGGGAGCTGTTTTTT.